One sample yielded the 28 T cell receptor beta chains listed below, sequenced in a study of T-cell memory formation after mild COVID-19 (dated by TCRdb to the early 2020s). The receptor library was made with 5' RACE. The reads were generated on an Illumina NovaSeq 6000. TCRdb cleaned the public reads at Q25 with fastp, built clones with MiXCR and kept in-frame beta chains. One record per CDR3 amino acid sequence lists the most common genes and DNA. The sample data list hundreds of thousands of distinct CDR3 sequences, and about 22% of these were observed just once. The top ten constitute approximately 8% of the sample. Sequenced: PBMCs or a T cell subset sorted from them (not recorded which). The origin of the receptors is an adult woman who had mild COVID-19 (a few samples of this study predate the infection). The sample titles of this study are shuffled in the database, so cell type and time point are left out; the donor was told from shared clones.

The chain employs TRBV2 and TRBJ2-5; perhaps D is TRBD1 or TRBD2 (6 bases each). V lost 0 bases and J lost 4, with 12 bases in between. This CDR3 has 15 residues. Per germline, CDR1 SNHLY and CDR2 FYNNEI. Written as DNA, the CDR3 is TGTGCCAGCAGTGAAGCCCCGGGGGCTTCAGAGACCCAGTACTTC. Translated, it gives CASSEAPGASETQYF.

The chain has TRBV6-4 and TRBJ2-2, with unresolved D. Germline assignment: CDR1 MRHNA and CDR2 SNTAGT. Trimming cost V 7 bases and J 2 bases, with 11 bases left between them. The CDR3 loop spans 14 amino acids. DNA of the CDR3: TGTGCCAGCAAGGTGGGATTTAACACCGGGGAGCTGTTTTTT. It encodes CASKVGFNTGELFF.

This clonotype was detected only a few times. Here the CDR3 reads CASSDYKGQGMWAEAFF. DNA of the CDR3: TGTGCCAGCAGCGATTACAAGGGACAGGGGATGTGGGCTGAAGCTTTCTTT. V is TRBV5-6 and J is TRBJ1-1, with TRBD1 identical over 10 bases. Germline loops: CDR1 SGHDT, CDR2 YYEEEE. This CDR3 has 17 amino acids. V dropped 4 bases and J dropped 6; count of bases not matched to a gene: 15.

This clonotype was counted between two and nine times. The chain recombines TRBV16 with TRBJ2-1, with 11 bases aligning to TRBD2. The CDR3 length is 16 residues. From germline, CDR1 is KGHSY and CDR2 FQNENV. Unmatched junction bases numbered 6, after V lost 1 base and J lost 7 bases. CDR3 region: CASSQLASGRSNEQFF. The CDR3 DNA reads TGTGCCAGCAGCCAATTGGCTAGCGGGAGGAGTAATGAGCAGTTCTTC.

The chain employs TRBV9 and TRBJ2-5; the match to TRBD2 covers 9 bases. CDR3 length: 16 amino acids. Germline values: CDR1 SGDLS, CDR2 YYNGEE. J gave up 5 bases and V 10 bases, and 18 bases lay outside the gene matches. CDR3 sequence reads: CAGGDPSGGGVETQYF. CDR3 sequence (DNA): TGTGCCGGCGGAGATCCTTCTGGCGGGGGGGTGGAGACCCAGTACTTC.

V usage is TRBV7-8 and J usage is TRBJ2-2; TRBD1 is a possible D gene (6 bases). This CDR3 is 17 amino acids long. The germline V and J ends were trimmed by 1 base and 4 bases, with 16 bases remaining between them. CDR1 SGHVS and CDR2 FQNEAQ come from the germline V gene. This CDR3 reads CASSLGDQGPGTGELFF. The CDR3 coding sequence is TGTGCCAGCAGCTTAGGTGATCAGGGGCCGGGCACCGGGGAGCTGTTTTTT.

The sample holds a few counts of this clonotype. The CDR3 region is CASSPREGTNTEAFF. As DNA, the CDR3 is TGCGCCAGCAGCCCCCGGGAGGGGACGAACACTGAAGCTTTCTTT. J is TRBJ1-1 and V is TRBV5-1; tentatively, D is TRBD1 (5 bases). Trimming removed 4 bases at V and 1 base at J, with 14 bases between. Germline lookup yields CDR1 SGHRS and CDR2 YFSETQ. The CDR3 loop spans 15 amino acids.

A few counts support this clonotype. The rearrangement links TRBV12-3 or TRBV12-4 to TRBJ1-5; D gene ambiguous. Trimming stripped 2 bases from V and 4 bases from J, with 15 bases between. The CDR3 totals 16 residues. The CDR3 sequence is CASSLRYPGQNQPQHF. Written as DNA, the CDR3 is TGTGCCAGCAGTTTACGGTATCCCGGGCAGAATCAGCCCCAGCATTTT.

This clonotype was seen repeatedly, ten times or more. V usage is TRBV7-2 and J usage is TRBJ1-6; possibly TRBD1 for D (5 bases). Trimming cost V 7 bases and J 5 bases, with 15 bases left between them. Per the germline V gene, CDR1 is SGHTA and CDR2 is FQGNSA. This CDR3 has 15 amino acids. The CDR3 nucleotides are TGTGCCAGCACTGGGAGAAGGGGTAATAATTCACCCCTCCACTTT. Its translation is CASTGRRGNNSPLHF.

This clonotype was observed a few times. The rearrangement uses TRBV11-2 and TRBJ1-4, with 7 bases aligning to TRBD1. The CDR3 loop spans 15 amino acids. Germline V gene sequence: CDR1 SGHAT, CDR2 FQNNGV. After removal of 3 bases from V and 8 bases from J, the junction contained 9 bases not matched to a gene. The CDR3 sequence is CASSLTRQGGEKLFF. In DNA form, the CDR3 reads TGTGCCAGCAGCTTGACGCGCCAGGGGGGCGAAAAACTGTTTTTT. Combining the CDR3 with reference TRBV11-2 and TRBJ1-4 gives the whole variable domain EAGVAQSPRYKIIEKRQSVAFWCNPISGHATLYWYQQILGQGPKLLIQFQNNGVVDDSQLPKDRFSAERLKGVDSTLKIQPAKLEDSAVYLCASSLTRQGGEKLFFGSGTQLSVL.

This chain joins TRBV9 and TRBJ1-2; no reliable D call. Germline CDR1 and CDR2: SGDLS and YYNGEE. CDR3 length: 12 amino acids. V was pared by 6 bases and J by 3 bases, with 9 bases between. The CDR3 is CASNPDHYGYTF. CDR3 coding DNA: TGTGCCAGCAACCCAGACCACTATGGCTACACCTTC.

Written as DNA, the CDR3 is TGTGCCAGCAGCCAACGAGGCCGCTCAGAAAAACTGTTTTTT. Its protein is CASSQRGRSEKLFF. This sequence joins TRBV3-1 and TRBJ1-4; D not resolved. Germline V lookup: CDR1 LGHDT, CDR2 YNNKEL (reference sequence). CDR3 length equals 14 residues. Trimming left V 2 bases short and J 8 bases short, with 12 bases between.

This clonotype was recorded a few times. The gene calls are TRBV5-1 and TRBJ1-1; D is possibly TRBD1 (5 bases). The CDR3 runs 14 residues. From germline, CDR1 is SGHRS and CDR2 YFSETQ. Trimming took off 0 bases at V and 3 bases at J, with 9 bases between the two ends. The CDR3 region has the DNA TGCGCCAGCAGCTTGGTAGGGGCTTACACTGAAGCTTTCTTT. Protein product: CASSLVGAYTEAFF.

The chain carries TRBV12-3 or TRBV12-4 and TRBJ1-2, with a tentative D call TRBD1 (5 bases). The CDR3 runs 19 residues. Trimming took 0 bases from V and 5 from J, leaving 25 bases between them. CDR3: CASSLARLVSGSNRYGYTF. As DNA, the CDR3 is TGTGCCAGCAGTTTAGCGCGTCTAGTTTCAGGGTCCAATCGGTATGGCTACACCTTC.

The chain combines TRBV5-5 with TRBJ1-3; perhaps TRBD1 as D (5 bases). Trimming cost V 1 base and J 1 base, with 12 bases left between them. Germline CDR1 SGHKS, CDR2 YYEKEE (reference sequence). The CDR3 loop spans 16 amino acids. Here the CDR3 reads CASSLKQAVSGNTIYF. DNA for the CDR3: TGTGCCAGCAGCTTGAAACAGGCAGTATCTGGAAACACCATATATTTT.

This clonotype was recorded once. The rearrangement uses TRBV4-1 and TRBJ1-1; D ambiguous. V lost 0 bases and J 3 bases, leaving 20 bases between the germline ends. This CDR3 is built from 18 residues. The germline V gene encodes CDR1 MGHRA and CDR2 YSYEKL. CDR3 DNA: TGCGCCAGCAGCCAAGATAGCTCCACCCGAACCTGGCACACTGAAGCTTTCTTT. Translating it yields CASSQDSSTRTWHTEAFF.

This clonotype was detected a few times. The chain carries TRBV4-1 and TRBJ1-2; no clear D. Trimming left V 1 base short and J 5 bases short, with 11 bases between. Germline CDR1 and CDR2: MGHRA and YSYEKL. CDR3 length equals 14 residues. CDR3 sequence (DNA): TGCGCCAGCAGCCAAGCCTTAGCGGGGTATGGCTACACCTTC. Residues: CASSQALAGYGYTF.

There are a few counts of this clonotype. The genes are TRBV7-6 and TRBJ2-5; 8 bases agree with TRBD2. Trimming removed 7 bases from V and 6 bases from J; junction bases left unmatched: 13. Germline loops: CDR1 SGHVS, CDR2 FNYEAQ. The CDR3 is 15 amino acids. In nucleotides, the CDR3 is TGTGCCAGCATCAATTCGAGGAGCGGGGGCAAGACCCAGTACTTC. It translates to CASINSRSGGKTQYF.

The J gene is TRBJ2-3, the V gene TRBV15; D might be TRBD2 (6 bases). Germline CDR1 is LNHNV and CDR2 is YYDKDF (reference sequence). The CDR3 length is 15 residues. Trimming removed 3 bases from V and 1 base from J, with 11 bases in between. CDR3 residues: CATSRGGFRTDTQYF. The DNA for the CDR3 is TGTGCCACCAGCAGGGGGGGATTTCGCACAGATACGCAGTATTTT.

This clonotype was seen only a few times. This sequence joins TRBV5-1 and TRBJ2-7; 7 bases align to TRBD1. The CDR3 has 15 residues. The trim removed 7 bases at V and 0 bases at J, leaving 10 bases unmatched. Germline assignment: CDR1 SGHRS and CDR2 YFSETQ. The chain's CDR3 is CASRDGQVNSYEQYF. The CDR3 DNA reads TGCGCCAGCCGCGACGGACAGGTCAACTCCTACGAGCAGTACTTC. Together with reference TRBV5-1 and TRBJ2-7, the CDR3 gives the full variable domain: KAGVTQTPRYLIKTRGQQVTLSCSPISGHRSVSWYQQTPGQGLQFLFEYFSETQRNKGNFPGRFSGRQFSNSRSEMNVSTLELGDSALYLCASRDGQVNSYEQYFGPGTRLTVT.

This clonotype was counted at least ten times. J is TRBJ1-2 and V is TRBV27; D perhaps matches TRBD1 (5 bases). The CDR3 runs 15 residues. The germline V gene has CDR1 MNHEY and CDR2 SMNVEV (reference sequence). Trimming shortened V by 6 bases and J by 4 bases, and 18 bases separated the two germline ends. The DNA of the CDR3 is TGTGCCAGCAGACCCAGGGTCGTGGATAGCTATGGCTACACCTTC. Amino acids: CASRPRVVDSYGYTF.

This rearrangement joins TRBV4-2 to TRBJ2-3; the D is unclear. Trimming took off 0 bases at V and 1 base at J, with 8 bases between the two ends. This CDR3 contains 15 residues. Germline values: CDR1 LGHNA, CDR2 YNFKEQ. The DNA for the CDR3 is TGTGCCAGCAGCCAAGAGTGGCAGGGCACAGATACGCAGTATTTT. It yields the protein CASSQEWQGTDTQYF.

In its sample, this clonotype was seen a few times. The rearrangement links TRBV20-1 to TRBJ2-7, with 10 bases aligning to TRBD2. Germline CDR1 reads DFQATT; CDR2 reads SNEGSKA (reference sequence). V gave up 5 bases and J gave up 4 bases; unmatched junction bases: 8. CDR3 length: 14 amino acids. This CDR3 reads CSASASGRRYEQYF. For the CDR3, the DNA is TGCAGTGCTTCAGCTAGCGGGAGAAGATACGAGCAGTACTTC.

The genes are TRBV18 and TRBJ1-4; D might be TRBD1 (5 bases). The CDR3 spans 16 residues. The germline V gene has CDR1 KGHSH and CDR2 LQKENI. Between the trimmed V and J ends, which lost 2 bases and 3 bases, there was a span of 13 bases. The CDR3 sequence is CASSPAGPPANEKLFF. Written as DNA, the CDR3 is TGTGCCAGCTCACCAGCGGGGCCCCCGGCTAATGAAAAACTGTTTTTT. Full variable domain (outside the CDR3, taken from reference TRBV18 and TRBJ1-4): NAGVMQNPRHLVRRRGQEARLRCSPMKGHSHVYWYRQLPEEGLKFMVYLQKENIIDESGMPKERFSAEFPKEGPSILRIQQVVRGDSAAYFCASSPAGPPANEKLFFGSGTQLSVL.

The chain has TRBV24-1 and TRBJ1-4; maybe TRBD1 (6 bases). From germline, CDR1 is KGHDR and CDR2 SFDVKD. There are 14 residues in the CDR3. Trimming removed 4 bases from V and 7 bases from J, with 12 bases in between. CDR3: CATSEGGLGEKLFF. In nucleotides, the CDR3 is TGTGCCACCAGTGAGGGGGGGCTCGGTGAAAAACTGTTTTTT.

The chain employs TRBV7-8 and TRBJ2-1; TRBD1 agrees at 11 bases. CDR3 length equals 16 residues. Germline-derived CDR1 and CDR2 are SGHVS and FQNEAQ. J gave up 10 bases and V 1 base, and 9 bases lay outside the gene matches. The CDR3 region is CASSLVQDRGLREQFF. The CDR3 DNA follows: TGTGCCAGCAGCTTAGTACAGGACAGGGGGCTCAGGGAGCAGTTCTTC. Using reference TRBV7-8 and TRBJ2-1 for the parts outside the CDR3, the full variable domain is GAGVSQSPRYKVAKRGQDVALRCDPISGHVSLFWYQQALGQGPEFLTYFQNEAQLDKSGLPSDRFFAERPEGSVSTLKIQRTQQEDSAVYLCASSLVQDRGLREQFFGPGTRLTVL.

V and J are TRBV6-2 or TRBV6-3 and TRBJ1-1; D unresolved. This CDR3 region has 13 residues. V lost 4 bases and J lost 7, with 13 bases in between. Germline assignment: CDR1 MNHEY and CDR2 SVGEGT. The DNA for the CDR3 is TGTGCCAGCAGTTTTATTGGACCCAATGAAGCTTTCTTT. This sequence encodes CASSFIGPNEAFF.

In its sample, this clonotype was seen a few times. The chain is built from TRBV7-9 and TRBJ2-3, with D hard to call. Trimming removed 1 base from V and 6 bases from J, with 5 bases in between. This CDR3 region has 12 residues. CDR1 and CDR2 (germline): SEHNR, FQNEAQ (reference sequence). CDR3 DNA sequence: TGTGCCAGCAGCTTAGTTCGGGATACGCAGTATTTT. This gives the protein CASSLVRDTQYF.